The 16 T cell receptor beta chains below were found in one sample sequenced in a study of blood T cell repertoires in COVID-19. Libraries were prepared by immunoSEQ multiplex PCR; TCRdb keeps only in-frame clonotypes and omits some of them. The data show about 68,000 clones, with 80% to 90% seen just once and less than 9% held by the top ten. The sequenced sample was peripheral blood. The receptors derive from a man aged 25 to 40 with acute or convalescent COVID-19.

This clone was seen a handful of times. The chain has TRBV29-1 and TRBJ2-5; 8 bases map to TRBD1. The junction had 7 bases not matched to a gene; V was cut back by 6 bases and J by 7 bases. This CDR3 is built from 12 residues. The germline V gene has CDR1 SQVTM and CDR2 ANQGSEA. The CDR3 DNA reads TGCAGCGTAACAGGACAGGGCGGGACCCAGTACTTC. It codes for CSVTGQGGTQYF.

The chain joins TRBV11-2 to TRBJ2-3; weak D call: TRBD1 (6 bases). The CDR3 has 13 amino acids. The germline V and J ends were trimmed by 4 bases and 7 bases, with 12 bases remaining between them. Germline lookup yields CDR1 SGHAT and CDR2 FQNNGV. This chain's CDR3 is CASSSRDIYTQYF. The CDR3 DNA follows: TGTGCCAGCAGCTCCCGGGACATTTATACGCAGTATTTT.

V gene TRBV6-6 combines with J gene TRBJ2-5; 9 bases are shared with TRBD1. This CDR3 is 14 amino acids long. V trimming: 7 bases; J trimming: 5 bases; junction bases outside the gene matches: 8. Germline values: CDR1 MNHNY, CDR2 SVGAGI (reference sequence). Here the CDR3 DNA reads TGTGCCAGCACGAACAGGGGGCGAGTGGAGACCCAGTACTTC. Encoded protein: CASTNRGRVETQYF.

The V gene is TRBV19, the J gene TRBJ2-7; tentative D call: TRBD2 (6 bases). Germline CDR1 and CDR2: LNHDA and SQIVND (reference sequence). V lost 3 bases, J lost 2 bases, and 11 bases lay in between. The CDR3 contains 14 residues. The CDR3 is CASSIGEEAYEQYF. CDR3 nucleotides: TGTGCCAGTAGTATTGGGGAGGAGGCCTACGAGCAGTACTTC.

The J gene is TRBJ1-2, the V gene TRBV19; the match to TRBD1 covers 8 bases. With V trimmed by 2 bases and J by 4 bases, 9 bases remained unmatched. The germline gives CDR1 LNHDA, CDR2 SQIVND (reference sequence). This CDR3 spans 16 amino acids. The CDR3 DNA sequence: TGTGCCAGTAGTATACCCGGACAGGGCCAAAGCTATGGCTACACCTTC. As protein: CASSIPGQGQSYGYTF. The full variable domain, with the rest looked up from reference TRBV19 and TRBJ1-2, is DGGITQSPKYLFRKEGQNVTLSCEQNLNHDAMYWYRQDPGQGLRLIYYSQIVNDFQKGDIAEGYSVSREKKESFPLTVTSAQKNPTAFYLCASSIPGQGQSYGYTFGSGTRLTVV.

The rearrangement links TRBV6-5 to TRBJ1-1; the match to TRBD1 covers 7 bases. The germline gives CDR1 MNHEY, CDR2 SVGAGI. The CDR3 sequence is 13 residues long. V shed 5 bases and J 3 bases; nucleotides not matched to a gene: 3. CDR3 in DNA: TGTGCCAGCAGTAACAGGGGTGACACTGAAGCTTTCTTT. Translation: CASSNRGDTEAFF.

In this sample, this clone turned up a few times. The chain recombines TRBV19 with TRBJ2-7; 8 nucleotides match TRBD1. Looked up from germline, CDR1 is LNHDA and CDR2 is SQIVND (reference sequence). Germline trimming cut 7 bases from V and 2 bases from J; bases unmatched to any gene: 4. The CDR3 extends over 13 amino acids. The CDR3 coding sequence is TGTGCCAGTAAATCGACAGGGGCCTACGAGCAGTACTTC. Translation gives CASKSTGAYEQYF.

As concerns this clone: This specimen includes other DNA sequences encoding the same CDR3. J is TRBJ1-2 and V is TRBV20-1, with D possibly TRBD1 on 5 matching bases. Trimming shortened V by 6 bases and J by 2 bases, and 7 bases separated the two germline ends. This CDR3 region has 11 residues. Germline V CDR1 and CDR2: DFQATT, SNEGSKA (reference sequence). The DNA for the CDR3 is TGCAGTGCCCGACAGAACTATGGCTACACCTTC. Amino acid sequence: CSARQNYGYTF.

The chain recombines TRBV7-9 with TRBJ2-4; D is perhaps TRBD2 (5 bases). The CDR3 consists of 15 residues. Germline loops: CDR1 SEHNR, CDR2 FQNEAQ (reference sequence). Deletions cut 1 base from V and 6 bases from J, with 13 bases between. Here the CDR3 DNA reads TGTGCCAGCAGCTTAGAGGTTGACTATTTAAACATTCAGTACTTC. Residues: CASSLEVDYLNIQYF. The full variable domain, with the rest looked up from reference TRBV7-9 and TRBJ2-4, is DTGVSQNPRHKITKRGQNVTFRCDPISEHNRLYWYRQTLGQGPEFLTYFQNEAQLEKSRLLSDRFSAERPKGSFSTLEIQRTEQGDSAMYLCASSLEVDYLNIQYFGAGTRLSVL.

The J gene is TRBJ2-1, the V gene TRBV18; tentatively, D is TRBD1 (7 bases). Trimming left V 2 bases short and J 5 bases short, with 13 bases between. CDR1 KGHSH and CDR2 LQKENI come from the germline V gene. This CDR3 is 15 amino acids long. CDR3 in DNA: TGTGCCAGCTCACCAAGAGGGGGCGGGGACAATGAGCAGTTCTTC. Residues: CASSPRGGGDNEQFF.

The CDR3 DNA sequence: TGTGCCACCAGCATCGGGCGGGACGGGTACAATGAGCAGTTCTTC. This gives the protein CATSIGRDGYNEQFF. This sequence joins TRBV15 and TRBJ2-1; D perhaps matches TRBD2 (6 bases). V lost 4 bases, J lost 4 bases, and 14 bases lay in between. Germline assignment: CDR1 LNHNV and CDR2 YYDKDF (reference sequence). This CDR3 is 15 amino acids long. The complete variable domain, with remaining parts taken from reference TRBV15 and TRBJ2-1, reads DAMVIQNPRYQVTQFGKPVTLSCSQTLNHNVMYWYQQKSSQAPKLLFHYYDKDFNNEADTPDNFQSRRPNTSFCFLDIRSPGLGDTAMYLCATSIGRDGYNEQFFGPGTRLTVL.

The V call is TRBV9, the J call TRBJ1-6; D gene uncertain. The germline V gene encodes CDR1 SGDLS and CDR2 YYNGEE. The CDR3 has 14 residues. The germline V and J ends were trimmed by 3 bases and 7 bases, with 11 bases remaining between them. The CDR3 spells CASSDQVGNSPLHF. For the CDR3, the DNA is TGTGCCAGCAGCGACCAGGTTGGGAATTCACCCCTCCACTTT.

The genes are TRBV2 and TRBJ2-4; TRBD2 might be the D (6 bases). V was cut by 11 bases and J by 7 bases, with 15 bases left in between. Germline V gene lookup returns CDR1 SNHLY and CDR2 FYNNEI. The CDR3 loop spans 12 amino acids. The CDR3 spells CAGGDSRNIQYF. CDR3 nucleotides: TGTGCCGGCGGGGACTCCCGGAACATTCAGTACTTC.

J is TRBJ2-2 and V is TRBV6-5; 11 nucleotides line up with TRBD2. The CDR3 is made up of 15 amino acids. CDR1 is MNHEY, CDR2 SVGAGI, per germline. Trimming took 6 bases from V and 7 from J; bases not matched to a gene: 7. CDR3 in DNA: TGTGCCAGCAGCCTAGCGGGAGGTTTAAGCGGGGAGCTGTTTTTT. Translation gives CASSLAGGLSGELFF.

V and J are TRBV21-1 and TRBJ1-1; no DNA check was done on the table's D call, TRBD1. TRBV21-1 is designated a pseudogene. The CDR3 is 15 amino acids. The CDR3 DNA sequence: TGTGCCAGCAGCAAAGGCTACAGGGCGGGCACTGAAGCTTTCTTT. Protein product: CASSKGYRAGTEAFF.

The gene calls are TRBV3-1 (or the pseudogene TRBV3-2) and TRBJ2-1; 12 positions match TRBD2. Germline CDR1 is LGHDT and CDR2 is YNNKEL (reference sequence). Unmatched junction bases numbered 8, after V lost 2 bases and J lost 9 bases. The CDR3 has 16 amino acids. CDR3 region: CASSQPLRLAGVEQFF. The CDR3 nucleotides are TGTGCCAGCAGCCAACCCCTCCGACTAGCGGGAGTTGAGCAGTTCTTC.